This note documents a single T cell receptor beta chain sequence. Its target is unknown. The data are from a study of CD8 T cells in Susac syndrome. A quantity of roughly 0.5 to 1 ug RNA underwent reverse transcription using random hexamers. TCRdb re-called the immunoSEQ multiplex PCR reads through MiXCR, storing one row per CDR3 protein. Of 70,000 to 85,000 distinct CDR3 sequences listed, approximately 96% are singletons. This CDR3 is built from 14 residues. In germline, CDR1 is SQVTM, CDR2 ANQGSEA. V dropped 1 base and J dropped 5 bases, with 14 bases sitting between them. Overall study results and limits: It was in TEMRA cells and active patients that Susac CD8+ clonal expansion peaked.

This rearrangement joins TRBV29-1 to TRBJ1-2; D is unresolved. This clonotype was sampled from a human donor with Susac syndrome. The sample comprised CD8+ T cells from PBMCs. CDR3 coding DNA: TGCAGCGTTGAAGTTGAGTTGGGAAATTATGGCTACACCTTC. Its protein product is CSVEVELGNYGYTF.